The rows below give T cell receptor beta chains drawn from one sample of a study of beta chain features in type 1 diabetes. Sequencing used immunoSEQ multiplex PCR; TCRdb keeps in-frame clones, though not all of them. Among roughly 60,000 clones listed, around 63% were seen once. Material: Tregs from blood. The receptors were gathered from a young woman in good health. Each CDR3 is given with its conserved first and last residue. The D gene is left open where the match is weak. A clone size is listed for some rows: how often the clone was seen (once, few, many), or a class if it is expanded.

TRBJ2-7 TRBV4-1 . TRBD1 TGCGCCAGCAGCCGGGGACAGGAGTACGAGCAGTACTTC CASSRGQEYEQYF
TRBJ2-1 TRBV6-5 . . TGTGCCAGCAGCCGGACTGCTTACAATGAGCAGTTCTTC CASSRTAYNEQFF
TRBJ1-2 TRBV5-1 . . TGCGCCAGCAGCTTGGGGGCAGACTATGGCTACACCTTC CASSLGADYGYTF
TRBJ1-4 TRBV10-3 few . TGTGCCATCAGTGATCGAAGGGGGTCTCGACAGATTAATGAAAAACTGTTTTTT CAISDRRGSRQINEKLFF
TRBJ2-3 TRBV6-1 . . TGTGCCAGCAGTTGGGACTTCGCGGCAGATACGCAGTATTTT CASSWDFAADTQYF
TRBJ2-1 TRBV7-2 few TRBD1 TGTGCCAGCAGCCGACAGGGGGCGAGGGAAAATGAGCAGTTCTTC CASSRQGARENEQFF
TRBJ2-7 TRBV6-5 . . TGTGCCAGCAGTTACTCGAATGGACAATCTTACGAGCAGTACTTC CASSYSNGQSYEQYF
TRBJ1-3 TRBV18 . TRBD1 TGTGCCAGCTCATCAGGGGGATCTGGAAACACCATATATTTT CASSSGGSGNTIYF
TRBJ2-7 TRBV5-1 few TRBD1 TGCGCCAGCAGCTTGGCTCCAAACAGGGGGCGCAGGGGCGAGCAGTACTTC CASSLAPNRGRRGEQYF
TRBJ2-3 TRBV5-5 . . TGTGCCAGCAGCCCGAAGTTGGTTGCCGGTAATCCTAGCACAGATACGCAGTATTTT CASSPKLVAGNPSTDTQYF
TRBJ1-2 TRBV5-1 . . TGCGCCAGCAGCTTGGATCCGGGGGACGCTGGCTACACCTTC CASSLDPGDAGYTF
TRBJ1-1 TRBV7-2 once . TGCGCCACCTCGACGACAGCTCAAAACACTGAAGCTTTCTTT CATSTTAQNTEAFF
TRBJ2-5 TRBV5-1 . . TGCGCCAGCAGCGGGAGGCGGCAGCTCAACCGGGAGACCCAGTACTTC CASSGRRQLNRETQYF
TRBJ2-1 TRBV7-9 . TRBD2 TGTGCCAGCAGCGCCGGACTAGCCCTCTCTAATGAGCAGTTCTTC CASSAGLALSNEQFF
TRBJ2-3 TRBV5-1 . . TGCGCCAGCAGCTTGTGGCTAGCAGCCGATACGCAGTATTTT CASSLWLAADTQYF
TRBJ2-7 TRBV19 few TRBD1 TGTGCCAGTAGTATAGCACCGGGACAGGGCTCCTACGAGCAGTACTTC CASSIAPGQGSYEQYF
TRBJ2-7 TRBV5-6 . TRBD1 TGTGCCAGCAGCTTCATGGACAGGGCTTCCTACGAGCAGTACTTC CASSFMDRASYEQYF
TRBJ2-7 TRBV10-3 . TRBD1 TGTGCCATCGGAGGACAGGGGCCCGTTTACGAGCAGTACTTC CAIGGQGPVYEQYF
TRBJ2-3 TRBV7-2 . TRBD2 TGTGCCAGCAGCTCCCGACTAGCGGGGGGGGATACGCAGTATTTT CASSSRLAGGDTQYF
TRBJ2-7 TRBV25-1 few . TGTGCCAGCAGTGAATCGAACAGGATTAACGAGCAGTACTTC CASSESNRINEQYF
TRBJ2-1 TRBV27 few TRBD1 TGTGCCAGCAGTTTACAACAGGGGGCCATTGAGCAGTTCTTC CASSLQQGAIEQFF
TRBJ2-3 TRBV27 . TRBD2 TGTGCCAGCAGTCCCCCCCGGATAGCGGGGGTCCTTTCGACTAGCACAGATACGCAGTATTTT CASSPPRIAGVLSTSTDTQYF
TRBJ1-3 TRBV6-1 few . TGTGCCAGCGGGAGGGGCACAGCGGGAAACACCATATATTTT CASGRGTAGNTIYF
TRBJ1-2 TRBV10-3 . . TGTGCCATACAGGGCTACCTCTATGGCTACACCTTC CAIQGYLYGYTF
TRBJ2-3 TRBV7-2 few . TGTGCCAGCAGCTTAGTCCCCAACACAGATACGCAGTATTTT CASSLVPNTDTQYF
TRBJ1-2 TRBV5-1 . . TGCGCCAGCAGCTTGGGCAACTTTTATGGCTACACCTTC CASSLGNFYGYTF
TRBJ1-5 TRBV5-1 once . TGCGCCAGCAGGCGGGACTTCAGTCAGCCCCAGCATTTT CASRRDFSQPQHF